This entry lists 15 T cell receptor beta chains sequenced from one sample in a study of blood T cell repertoires in COVID-19. Assay: immunoSEQ multiplex PCR; the TCRdb copy retains only in-frame clones and omits some. The sample consists of some 120,000 clones, around 80% of them appearing once. Sample: peripheral blood. The receptor source for this set is a man in his sixties or seventies with acute or convalescent COVID-19.

V usage is TRBV9 and J usage is TRBJ2-7; the match to TRBD1 covers 10 bases. The junction had 5 bases not matched to a gene; V was cut back by 3 bases and J by 5 bases. The CDR3 runs to 14 residues. Germline CDR1 reads SGDLS; CDR2 reads YYNGEE. The CDR3 nucleotides read TGTGCCAGCAGCGCGGGACAGGGGAGGAACGAGCAGTACTTC. Its protein is CASSAGQGRNEQYF.

The V gene is TRBV18, the J gene TRBJ2-1; TRBD2 matches 11 bases. There are 17 residues in the CDR3. V shed 1 base and J 7 bases; nucleotides not matched to a gene: 9. Per germline, CDR1 KGHSH and CDR2 LQKENI. The CDR3: CASSPRPLAGAPNEQFF. The CDR3 bases are TGTGCCAGCTCACCACGTCCACTAGCGGGGGCTCCGAATGAGCAGTTCTTC.

V and J are TRBV23-1 and TRBJ1-1, with D unclear. TRBV23-1 counts as an open reading frame of uncertain function. This CDR3 has 15 residues. V gave up 0 bases and J gave up 2 bases, with 10 bases separating them. The CDR3 region is CASSQSTPLNTEAFF. DNA of the CDR3: TGCGCCAGCAGTCAATCAACGCCCCTAAACACTGAAGCTTTCTTT.

The V call is TRBV30, the J call TRBJ1-6; 9 nucleotides agree with TRBD1. In germline, CDR1 is GTSNPN, CDR2 SVGIG (reference sequence). CDR3 length: 14 amino acids. The V and J ends lost 2 bases and 10 bases, in that order; junction bases with no gene match: 6. CDR3 coding DNA: TGTGCCTGGAGTCAGGGACAGGGAGAATCACCCCTCCACTTT. It translates to CAWSQGQGESPLHF.

The chain uses TRBV12-5 and TRBJ2-5, with TRBD1 matching 7 bases. After removal of 5 bases from V and 0 bases from J, the junction contained 6 bases not matched to a gene. CDR1 and CDR2 (germline): LGHNT, FRNRAP. This CDR3 contains 15 residues. CDR3: CASGPGTVYQETQYF. For the CDR3, the DNA is TGTGCTAGTGGTCCCGGGACAGTGTACCAAGAGACCCAGTACTTC.

The CDR3 spells CASSLAVGQGDTEAFF. The DNA of the CDR3 is TGTGCCAGCAGCTTAGCGGTGGGGCAAGGTGACACTGAAGCTTTCTTT. The chain combines TRBV7-8 with TRBJ1-1; D is perhaps TRBD1 (5 bases). V was trimmed by 0 bases and J by 3 bases, leaving 14 bases between them. CDR1 SGHVS and CDR2 FQNEAQ come from the germline V gene. The CDR3 consists of 16 residues.

This clone was seen a single time. The junction differs from germline at one of its ends, possibly a read error. This sequence joins TRBV5-6 and TRBJ1-1; the D gene is possibly TRBD1 (6 bases). The germline V gene encodes CDR1 SGHDT and CDR2 YYEEEE. This CDR3 is built from 11 residues. This CDR3 is CASSSQGSTIF. The DNA for the CDR3 is TGTGCCAGCAGCTCACAGGGAAGTACTATCTTT.

This rearrangement joins TRBV6-5 to TRBJ1-2; 9 positions match TRBD1. The length of the CDR3 is 14 residues. Germline V gene data show CDR1 as MNHEY and CDR2 as SVGAGI. V shed 5 bases and J 10 bases; nucleotides not matched to a gene: 11. The DNA of the CDR3 is TGTGCCAGCAGTCAGGGGACAGGGTCAATTTACTACACCTTC. This encodes CASSQGTGSIYYTF.

The genes are TRBV11-2 and TRBJ2-1, with TRBD1 matching over 10 bases. The CDR3 loop spans 14 amino acids. The germline V gene encodes CDR1 SGHAT and CDR2 FQNNGV. V shed 6 bases and J 9 bases; nucleotides not matched to a gene: 8. The CDR3 loop reads CASRRDRGRGEQFF. The CDR3 nucleotides read TGTGCCAGCAGGCGGGACAGGGGCCGAGGTGAGCAGTTCTTC.

CDR3 nucleotides: TGTGCCAGCAGTTACGAGGAGGGGTGGGCCACTGAAGCTTTCTTT. It translates to CASSYEEGWATEAFF. The chain couples TRBV6-5 to TRBJ1-1; a weak D match, TRBD1 (5 bases). V gave up 2 bases and J gave up 4 bases, with 14 bases separating them. This CDR3 contains 15 residues. In germline, CDR1 is MNHEY, CDR2 SVGAGI.

The chain has TRBV5-6 and TRBJ2-7, with a weak D call TRBD2 (5 bases). CDR3 length: 16 residues. Trimming removed 0 bases from V and 3 bases from J, with 16 bases in between. Germline CDR1 SGHDT, CDR2 YYEEEE. Written as DNA, the CDR3 is TGTGCCAGCAGCTTGGCCCGGGGTTCTATCCTCTACGAGCAGTACTTC. Encoded protein: CASSLARGSILYEQYF.

V and J are TRBV6-6 and TRBJ1-4; 7 nucleotides align to TRBD1. The CDR3 has 13 amino acids. The germline V gene has CDR1 MNHNY and CDR2 SVGAGI (reference sequence). The J segment lost 5 bases and the V segment lost 6 bases, leaving 3 bases of the junction unmatched. The CDR3 loop reads CASRPGQNEKLFF. The CDR3 DNA follows: TGTGCCAGCAGACCGGGACAGAATGAAAAACTGTTTTTT.

The chain couples TRBV2 to TRBJ1-1; 10 nucleotides align to TRBD1. Germline V lookup: CDR1 SNHLY, CDR2 FYNNEI. V shed 10 bases, J shed 2 bases, and the junction held 7 bases outside the gene matches. The CDR3 loop spans 14 amino acids. In nucleotides, the CDR3 is TGTGCCATTGGGACAGGGGCCAGCAACACTGAAGCTTTCTTT. It yields the protein CAIGTGASNTEAFF.

In the case of this clone: An end of the junction does not agree with germline; a read error may underlie this. J is TRBJ1-1 and V is TRBV28; no clear D gene. The length of the CDR3 is 12 residues. Germline CDR1 and CDR2: MDHEN and SYDVKM. The CDR3 sequence: CASSLGQFDPLF. For the CDR3, the DNA is TGTGCCAGCAGTTTAGGGCAGTTTGACCCCCTCTTT.

This chain joins TRBV7-2 and TRBJ2-2; possibly TRBD2 for D (6 bases). The germline V gene has CDR1 SGHTA and CDR2 FQGNSA. The CDR3 extends over 15 amino acids. The germline V and J ends were trimmed by 10 bases and 0 bases, with 15 bases remaining between them. The CDR3: CATQIAASNTGELFF. The DNA for the CDR3 is TGTGCCACCCAGATAGCGGCCTCGAACACCGGGGAGCTGTTTTTT. Complete variable domain (other parts from reference TRBV7-2 and TRBJ2-2): GAGVSQSPSNKVTEKGKDVELRCDPISGHTALYWYRQSLGQGLEFLIYFQGNSAPDKSGLPSDRFSAERTGGSVSTLTIQRTQQEDSAVYLCATQIAASNTGELFFGEGSRLTVL.